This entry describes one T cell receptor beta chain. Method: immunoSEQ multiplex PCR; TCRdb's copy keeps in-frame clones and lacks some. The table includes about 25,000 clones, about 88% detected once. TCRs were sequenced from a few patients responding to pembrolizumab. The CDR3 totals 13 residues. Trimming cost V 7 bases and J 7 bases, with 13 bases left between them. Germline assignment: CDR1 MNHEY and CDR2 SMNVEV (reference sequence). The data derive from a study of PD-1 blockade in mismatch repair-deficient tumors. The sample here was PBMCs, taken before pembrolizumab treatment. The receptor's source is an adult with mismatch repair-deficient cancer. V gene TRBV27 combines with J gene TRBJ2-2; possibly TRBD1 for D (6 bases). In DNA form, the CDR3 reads TGTGCCAGCAAACACAGGGAAGGCGGGGAGCTGTTTTTT. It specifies CASKHREGGELFF.